The 4 T cell receptor beta chains below come from one sample, sequenced in a study of human T cells and chemical hapten exposure. As to time point: patch test 3, about 24 weeks after DPC sensitization. As for treatment: therapeutic diphenylcyclopropenone sensitization with weekly scalp DPC. TCRdb ran MiXCR on the RACE reads and lists one entry per CDR3 protein. Of roughly 84,000 distinct CDR3 sequences listed, 11% were seen once; the top ten hold approximately 3.5%. Sequenced here: whole blood, sampled in connection with sensitization to the hapten diphenylcyclopropenone (DPC). Every receptor here comes from a woman in her forties or fifties with alopecia areata. Some clones in this sample may be carry-over from other donors' samples.

The table lists this clonotype with many counts. The chain uses TRBV29-1 and TRBJ1-1, with D possibly TRBD1 on 5 matching bases. Between the trimmed V and J ends, which lost 3 bases and 1 base, there was a span of 15 bases. The germline CDR1 and CDR2 sequences are SQVTM and ANQGSEA. The CDR3 runs to 15 residues. The CDR3 region is CSVEYRLRRNTEAFF. In DNA form, the CDR3 reads TGCAGCGTTGAGTACAGGCTGAGGAGGAACACTGAAGCTTTCTTT. Complete variable domain (other parts from reference TRBV29-1 and TRBJ1-1): SAVISQKPSRDICQRGTSLTIQCQVDSQVTMMFWYRQQPGQSLTLIATANQGSEATYESGFVIDKFPISRPNLTFSTLTVSNMSPEDSSIYLCSVEYRLRRNTEAFFGQGTRLTVV.

This clonotype was found many times. This chain links TRBV5-1 with TRBJ2-2; the D is unclear. The CDR3 covers 13 residues. In germline, CDR1 is SGHRS, CDR2 YFSETQ. V dropped 2 bases and J dropped 5 bases, with 7 bases sitting between them. CDR3: CASSLSVTGELFF. CDR3 nucleotide sequence: TGCGCCAGCAGCTTATCGGTTACCGGGGAGCTGTTTTTT.

As regards this clonotype: This may stem from a read error, because a much larger clone lies one nucleotide away. The gene calls are TRBV19 and TRBJ1-5; D unresolved. Germline assignment: CDR1 LNHDA and CDR2 SQIVND (reference sequence). This CDR3 is built from 14 residues. DNA for the CDR3: TGTGCCAGTAACCGAGTTTATAGCAATCAGCCCCGGCATTTT. It translates to CASNRVYSNQPRHF.

The genes are TRBV5-4 and TRBJ2-5, with 10 bases fitting TRBD2. The CDR3 is 15 amino acids. Trimming took 3 bases from V and 4 from J; bases not matched to a gene: 6. Per germline, CDR1 SGHNT and CDR2 YYREEE (reference sequence). CDR3 region: CASSSPLAGVETQYF. CDR3 nucleotides: TGTGCCAGCAGCTCCCCTCTAGCGGGGGTAGAGACCCAGTACTTC.